This is a list of T cell receptor beta chains from one sample in a study of cytomegalovirus exposure and HLA in healthy donors. Using immunoSEQ multiplex PCR, the repertoire was profiled, and TCRdb retains in-frame clones only, with some absent. This sample has 150,000 to 170,000 clones; about 80% occur once, and the top ten carry 3% to 4%. Material for sequencing was PBMCs. The receptors derive from a woman between 35 and 50 years old in good health and CMV-seronegative. The CDR3 runs from the conserved cysteine through the conserved F or W. Each record gives: J gene, D gene, CDR3 length, clone size, V gene, CDR3 DNA, CDR3 protein. D genes are given only for firm matches. A row's size may be missing; if present it is once, few, many or a size class.

J gene: TRBJ1-1; D gene: TRBD1; CDR3 length: 14; clone size: -; V gene: TRBV6-5; CDR3 DNA: TGTGCCAGCACCTCCACAGGGGGCGGAACTGAAGCTTTCTTT; CDR3 protein: CASTSTGGGTEAFF
J gene: TRBJ2-7; D gene: TRBD2; CDR3 length: 17; clone size: -; V gene: TRBV5-1; CDR3 DNA: TGCGCCAGCAGCTTGGGGTTAGCGGGAGCCCTCTCCTACGAGCAGTACTTC; CDR3 protein: CASSLGLAGALSYEQYF
J gene: TRBJ1-4; D gene: -; CDR3 length: 14; clone size: -; V gene: TRBV5-1; CDR3 DNA: TGCGCCAGCAGCTCCGGGGGGGCTAATGAAAAACTGTTTTTT; CDR3 protein: CASSSGGANEKLFF
J gene: TRBJ1-2; D gene: -; CDR3 length: 14; clone size: -; V gene: TRBV7-9; CDR3 DNA: TGTGCCAGCAGCTCACTCCTCCGGGGGTATGGCTACACCTTC; CDR3 protein: CASSSLLRGYGYTF
J gene: TRBJ2-2; D gene: TRBD1; CDR3 length: 14; clone size: -; V gene: TRBV29-1; CDR3 DNA: TGCAGCGTTGTCAGGGGGCCAGGTACCGGGGAGCTGTTTTTT; CDR3 protein: CSVVRGPGTGELFF
J gene: TRBJ2-7; D gene: -; CDR3 length: 13; clone size: -; V gene: TRBV13; CDR3 DNA: TGTGCCAGCAGCTTAGGGGCAGAGGACGAGCAGTACTTC; CDR3 protein: CASSLGAEDEQYF
J gene: TRBJ1-5; D gene: TRBD1; CDR3 length: 15; clone size: -; V gene: TRBV25-1; CDR3 DNA: TGTGCCAGCAGTGGACAGGGGGCAGGTTTTCAGCCCCAGCATTTT; CDR3 protein: CASSGQGAGFQPQHF
J gene: TRBJ2-3; D gene: -; CDR3 length: 12; clone size: -; V gene: TRBV6-5; CDR3 DNA: TGTGCCAGCAGTTACCCCGCAGATACGCAGTATTTT; CDR3 protein: CASSYPADTQYF
J gene: TRBJ1-2; D gene: -; CDR3 length: 14; clone size: -; V gene: TRBV11-2; CDR3 DNA: TGTGCCAGCAGCTTAGGAGCGTTCAACTATGGCTACACCTTC; CDR3 protein: CASSLGAFNYGYTF
J gene: TRBJ2-7; D gene: -; CDR3 length: 15; clone size: -; V gene: TRBV7-2; CDR3 DNA: TGTGCCAGCAGTCCCCCTCGGCGGCCCTCCTACGAGCAGTACTTC; CDR3 protein: CASSPPRRPSYEQYF
J gene: TRBJ1-2; D gene: TRBD1; CDR3 length: 16; clone size: -; V gene: TRBV5-1; CDR3 DNA: TGCGCCAGCAGCCCTAGTCCCGGGACAGGGACGGGTGGCTACACCTTC; CDR3 protein: CASSPSPGTGTGGYTF
J gene: TRBJ1-2; D gene: -; CDR3 length: 11; clone size: -; V gene: TRBV19; CDR3 DNA: TGTGCCACAGTAGGGGGGGACGGCTACACCTTC; CDR3 protein: CATVGGDGYTF
J gene: TRBJ2-7; D gene: TRBD1; CDR3 length: 13; clone size: -; V gene: TRBV2; CDR3 DNA: TGTGCCAGCAGCGGCGACAGGGGCGACGAGCAGTACTTC; CDR3 protein: CASSGDRGDEQYF
J gene: TRBJ2-1; D gene: TRBD1; CDR3 length: 15; clone size: -; V gene: TRBV2; CDR3 DNA: TGTGCCAGCAGTGAAGCCGGGACAGGGCCCGATGAGCAGTTCTTC; CDR3 protein: CASSEAGTGPDEQFF
J gene: TRBJ1-1; D gene: -; CDR3 length: 13; clone size: -; V gene: TRBV29-1; CDR3 DNA: TGCAGCGTGGCTGCCAGGGAAGGCACTGAAGCTTTCTTT; CDR3 protein: CSVAAREGTEAFF
J gene: TRBJ1-3; D gene: -; CDR3 length: 15; clone size: -; V gene: TRBV10-3; CDR3 DNA: TGTGCCGCAGGAAAAGGGGAGGTGGCTGGAAACACCATATATTTT; CDR3 protein: CAAGKGEVAGNTIYF
J gene: TRBJ1-5; D gene: -; CDR3 length: 14; clone size: -; V gene: TRBV2; CDR3 DNA: TGTGCCAGCAGTGAAGCGGCCAGTCAGCAGCCCCAGCATTTT; CDR3 protein: CASSEAASQQPQHF
J gene: TRBJ1-3; D gene: -; CDR3 length: 16; clone size: -; V gene: TRBV5-1; CDR3 DNA: TGCGCCAGCAGCTTGGGAGGCCCAAACTCTGGAAACACCATATATTTT; CDR3 protein: CASSLGGPNSGNTIYF
J gene: TRBJ2-7; D gene: -; CDR3 length: 11; clone size: -; V gene: TRBV27; CDR3 DNA: TGTGCCAGCAGTTTAGGGGACTGGCAGTACTTC; CDR3 protein: CASSLGDWQYF
J gene: TRBJ2-7; D gene: -; CDR3 length: 11; clone size: -; V gene: TRBV6-5; CDR3 DNA: TGTGCCAGCAGCAAGAGAGGCGAGCAGTACTTC; CDR3 protein: CASSKRGEQYF
J gene: TRBJ1-4; D gene: -; CDR3 length: 13; clone size: -; V gene: TRBV5-1; CDR3 DNA: TGCGCCAGCAGCATACGGACAGAAGAAAAACTGTTTTTT; CDR3 protein: CASSIRTEEKLFF
J gene: TRBJ1-5; D gene: -; CDR3 length: 13; clone size: -; V gene: TRBV5-6; CDR3 DNA: TGTGCCAGCAGCTTGGGGGGGGAACAGCCCCAGCATTTT; CDR3 protein: CASSLGGEQPQHF
J gene: TRBJ1-5; D gene: -; CDR3 length: 13; clone size: -; V gene: TRBV5-6; CDR3 DNA: TGTGCCAGCAGCTTGGCAGGGAATCAGCCCCAGCATTTT; CDR3 protein: CASSLAGNQPQHF
J gene: TRBJ1-1; D gene: -; CDR3 length: 13; clone size: -; V gene: TRBV30; CDR3 DNA: TGTGCCTGGAGTATGATCGGGGGAACTGAAGCTTTCTTT; CDR3 protein: CAWSMIGGTEAFF
J gene: TRBJ1-1; D gene: TRBD1; CDR3 length: 14; clone size: -; V gene: TRBV5-1; CDR3 DNA: TGCGCCAGCAGCGGGACAGGCCAAAACACTGAAGCTTTCTTT; CDR3 protein: CASSGTGQNTEAFF
J gene: TRBJ2-7; D gene: -; CDR3 length: 14; clone size: -; V gene: TRBV13; CDR3 DNA: TGTGCCAGCAGCTCAGGACAGGGAGGGTACGAGCAGTACTTC; CDR3 protein: CASSSGQGGYEQYF
J gene: TRBJ1-1; D gene: -; CDR3 length: 14; clone size: -; V gene: TRBV18; CDR3 DNA: TGTGCCAGCTCACCAAGCGGGACTGACACTGAAGCTTTCTTT; CDR3 protein: CASSPSGTDTEAFF
J gene: TRBJ1-4; D gene: -; CDR3 length: 15; clone size: few; V gene: TRBV2; CDR3 DNA: TGTGCCAGCAGGACAAGGGAGACTGGGAATGAAAAACTGTTTTTT; CDR3 protein: CASRTRETGNEKLFF
J gene: TRBJ2-6; D gene: TRBD1; CDR3 length: 20; clone size: -; V gene: TRBV6-1; CDR3 DNA: TGTGCCAGCAGTGAAAGGCCCCTTGGACAGGGAGCCTCTGGGGCCAACGTCCTGACTTTC; CDR3 protein: CASSERPLGQGASGANVLTF